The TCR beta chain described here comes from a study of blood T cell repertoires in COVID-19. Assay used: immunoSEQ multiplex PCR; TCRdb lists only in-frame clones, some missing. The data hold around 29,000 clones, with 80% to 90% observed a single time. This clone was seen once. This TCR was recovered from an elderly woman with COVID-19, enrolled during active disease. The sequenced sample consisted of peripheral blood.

The CDR3 DNA follows: TGTGCCAGCAGTTTCTCAGCTTCAGGGGGCACTGAAGCTTTCTTT. Residues: CASSFSASGGTEAFF. This chain uses TRBV2 with TRBJ1-1, with TRBD1 identical over 7 bases. The ends lost 5 bases at V and 4 bases at J; junction bases unmatched: 10. The CDR3 contains 15 residues. CDR1 is SNHLY and CDR2 is FYNNEI in the germline V gene.